This T cell receptor (beta chain) was profiled in a study of cytomegalovirus exposure and HLA in healthy donors. Amplification used 60 Vbeta primers and 13 Jbeta primers. The table came from immunoSEQ multiplex PCR; TCRdb's copy has only in-frame clones and leaves some out. The table includes a few hundred thousand clones, around 83% detected once. This CDR3 spans 16 amino acids. Germline V gives CDR1 MNHNS, CDR2 SASEGT. The germline V and J ends were trimmed by 2 bases and 4 bases, with 17 bases remaining between them. This sequence was found in a girl between 5 and 17 years old in good health and CMV-seronegative. What was sequenced was PBMCs. The genes are TRBV6-1 and TRBJ2-5; D ambiguous. CDR3 sequence: CASSERSSSVRETQYF. The CDR3 DNA is TGTGCCAGCAGTGAAAGGAGCTCGTCCGTCCGAGAGACCCAGTACTTC.